The 15 T cell receptor beta chains presented below share a single source sample, sequenced in a study of T cells in Graves' hyperthyroidism and ophthalmopathy. What was amplified from RNA transcripts were TCR beta CDR3 regions. The TCR CDR3 was amplified in a first-round RT-PCR using the HTBI primer set. From the multiplex PCR reads, TCRdb called clonotypes with MiXCR, one entry per CDR3 protein. Of hundreds of thousands of distinct CDR3 sequences listed, around 15% were seen once; the top ten hold around a sixth. Source material: blood. The receptors derive from a young woman with Graves' hyperthyroidism.

As DNA, the CDR3 is TGTGCCAGCAGTTCGGGGGGGGCGCGCACTGAAGCTTTCTTT. Protein product: CASSSGGARTEAFF. The rearrangement links TRBV6-1 to TRBJ1-1, with a possible D match to TRBD1 (6 bases). There are 14 residues in the CDR3. In germline, CDR1 is MNHNS, CDR2 SASEGT. Trimming took 5 bases from V and 4 from J, leaving 14 bases between them.

This clonotype was observed a few times. V is TRBV11-2 and J is TRBJ2-5, with TRBD2 as a possible D gene (5 bases). The CDR3 covers 17 residues. Germline assignment: CDR1 SGHAT and CDR2 FQNNGV. V lost 2 bases, J lost 4 bases, and 20 bases lay in between. The CDR3 loop reads CASSLPPRRDTRETQYF. The CDR3 DNA reads as TGTGCCAGCAGCTTACCCCCCAGACGGGATACCCGAGAGACCCAGTACTTC. The variable domain in full, with the rest retrieved from reference TRBV11-2 and TRBJ2-5, is EAGVAQSPRYKIIEKRQSVAFWCNPISGHATLYWYQQILGQGPKLLIQFQNNGVVDDSQLPKDRFSAERLKGVDSTLKIQPAKLEDSAVYLCASSLPPRRDTRETQYFGPGTRLLVL.

This clonotype was picked up a small number of times. This rearrangement joins TRBV20-1 to TRBJ2-5, with no clear D. Germline lookup yields CDR1 DFQATT and CDR2 SNEGSKA (reference sequence). V shed 0 bases and J shed 2 bases, with 16 bases lying between them. The CDR3 extends over 16 amino acids. As DNA, the CDR3 is TGCAGTGCTAGAGATTCCTTGAGACCGATACAAGAGACCCAGTACTTC. Its translation: CSARDSLRPIQETQYF.

This clonotype was seen ten or more times. The chain links TRBV11-3 to TRBJ2-1; D not certain. Trimming left V 2 bases short and J 5 bases short, with 7 bases between. CDR3 length: 13 residues. Germline CDR1 and CDR2: SGHNT and YENEEA. The CDR3 nucleotides read TGTGCCAGCAGCTTAACCGCGGACAATGAGCAGTTCTTC. Translated, it gives CASSLTADNEQFF.

The chain links TRBV7-9 to TRBJ2-7; D could derive from TRBD1 or TRBD2 (5 bases each). V was cut by 4 bases and J by 5 bases, with 15 bases left in between. The CDR3 has 14 residues. Germline CDR1 reads SEHNR; CDR2 reads FQNEAQ (reference sequence). The CDR3 region is CASSSNLGVNEQYF. In nucleotides, the CDR3 is TGTGCCAGCAGCTCGAACCTGGGGGTAAACGAGCAGTACTTC.

This clonotype appeared many times. This sequence joins TRBV20-1 and TRBJ2-7; D possibly uses TRBD1 or TRBD2 (5 bases each). The V and J ends lost 2 bases and 7 bases respectively, with 9 bases between them. The germline V gene encodes CDR1 DFQATT and CDR2 SNEGSKA (reference sequence). The CDR3 sequence is 11 residues long. The CDR3, as DNA: TGCAGTGCTAGAAGGGACGAGGAGCAGTACTTC. Translated: CSARRDEEQYF.

This clonotype has at least ten counts. The genes are TRBV27 and TRBJ1-1; D is uncertain. Between the trimmed V and J ends, which lost 0 bases and 4 bases, there was a span of 9 bases. CDR1 and CDR2 from the germline V gene are MNHEY and SMNVEV (reference sequence). The CDR3 runs to 14 residues. CDR3 in DNA: TGTGCCAGCAGTTTATCCTTGGGGTTCACTGAAGCTTTCTTT. Its protein product is CASSLSLGFTEAFF.

This clonotype was observed at least ten times. The chain carries TRBV2 and TRBJ2-3, with a possible D match to TRBD2 (5 bases). Germline V gene data show CDR1 as SNHLY and CDR2 as FYNNEI. Between the trimmed V and J ends, which lost 8 bases and 2 bases, there was a span of 17 bases. The CDR3 totals 15 residues. The CDR3 bases are TGTGCCAGCCCTGACGGGAAGGGAGACACAGATACGCAGTATTTT. Translated, it gives CASPDGKGDTDTQYF.

The gene calls are TRBV19 and TRBJ2-1; TRBD1 agrees at 9 bases. The CDR3 runs 16 residues. Germline CDR1 reads LNHDA; CDR2 reads SQIVND (reference sequence). V was pared by 3 bases and J by 2 bases, with 5 bases of the junction left unmatched. The CDR3 protein is CASSIPWDRAYNEQFF. The CDR3 DNA is TGTGCCAGTAGTATCCCATGGGACAGGGCCTACAATGAGCAGTTCTTC.

J is TRBJ1-5 and V is TRBV5-6; 8 nucleotides agree with TRBD1. The CDR3 has 15 amino acids. V was clipped by 2 bases and J by 7 bases; unmatched bases: 8. CDR1 is SGHDT, CDR2 YYEEEE, per germline. The CDR3: CASSLGTGVNQPQHF. The CDR3, as DNA: TGTGCCAGCAGCTTAGGGACAGGAGTTAACCAGCCCCAGCATTTT.

The chain recombines TRBV5-1 with TRBJ2-7; unclear D gene. V shed 5 bases and J shed 0 bases, with 9 bases lying between them. This CDR3 region has 13 residues. The V gene's germline CDR1 is SGHRS and CDR2 YFSETQ. CDR3 region: CASRRAGSYEQYF. CDR3 DNA: TGCGCCAGCAGACGCGCTGGCTCCTACGAGCAGTACTTC.

This clonotype turned up a few times. The chain recombines TRBV6-1 with TRBJ1-2, with D perhaps TRBD1 (6 bases). Per the germline V gene, CDR1 is MNHNS and CDR2 is SASEGT. V was clipped by 5 bases and J by 6 bases, with 13 bases between them. CDR3 size: 13 residues. In DNA form, the CDR3 reads TGTGCCAGCAGTCGGACAGATCCGGATGGCTACACCTTC. Its translation: CASSRTDPDGYTF.

This clonotype has just a few counts. The chain carries TRBV7-9 and TRBJ2-3, with 7 bases aligning to TRBD2. The germline V gene has CDR1 SEHNR and CDR2 FQNEAQ (reference sequence). This CDR3 has 17 residues. J lost 2 bases, V lost 2 bases, and 10 bases had no gene match. The DNA for the CDR3 is TGTGCCAGCAGCTTAACGGCAGGGAGGGAACCCACAGATACGCAGTATTTT. Its translation is CASSLTAGREPTDTQYF.

This clonotype was found a few times. The V call is TRBV6-2 or TRBV6-3, the J call TRBJ2-3; 12 bases line up with TRBD2. Germline-derived CDR1 and CDR2 are MNHEY and SVGEGT. The V gene end was trimmed by 2 bases and the J gene end by 6 bases; junction bases not matched to a gene: 9. This CDR3 region has 17 residues. In nucleotides, the CDR3 is TGTGCCAGCAGTTACCCGCTAGCGGGAGGGTCCCCGGATACGCAGTATTTT. Amino acids: CASSYPLAGGSPDTQYF.

This clonotype was found many times. The chain uses TRBV5-1 and TRBJ1-3; D is ambiguous. The V end lost 0 bases, the J end lost 0 bases, and 7 bases lay between the germline ends. CDR1 is SGHRS, CDR2 YFSETQ, per germline. The CDR3 spans 15 residues. The CDR3 loop is CASSLGAASGNTIYF. The CDR3, as DNA: TGCGCCAGCAGCTTGGGCGCAGCCTCTGGAAACACCATATATTTT.